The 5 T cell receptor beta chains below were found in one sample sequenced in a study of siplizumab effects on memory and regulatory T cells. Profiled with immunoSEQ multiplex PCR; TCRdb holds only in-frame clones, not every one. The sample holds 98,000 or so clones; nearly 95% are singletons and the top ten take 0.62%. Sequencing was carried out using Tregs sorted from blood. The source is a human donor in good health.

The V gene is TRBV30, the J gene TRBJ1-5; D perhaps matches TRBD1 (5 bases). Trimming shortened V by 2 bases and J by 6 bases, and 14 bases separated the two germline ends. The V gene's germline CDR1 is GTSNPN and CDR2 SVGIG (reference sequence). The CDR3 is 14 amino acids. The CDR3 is CAWSLGVTGQPQHF. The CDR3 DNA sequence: TGTGCCTGGAGTTTAGGGGTAACAGGTCAGCCCCAGCATTTT.

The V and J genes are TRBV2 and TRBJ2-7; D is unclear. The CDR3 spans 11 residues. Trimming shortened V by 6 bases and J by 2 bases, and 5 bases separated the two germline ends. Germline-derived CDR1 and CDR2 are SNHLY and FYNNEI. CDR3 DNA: TGTGCCAGCAGCAGAACCTACGAGCAGTACTTC. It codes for CASSRTYEQYF.

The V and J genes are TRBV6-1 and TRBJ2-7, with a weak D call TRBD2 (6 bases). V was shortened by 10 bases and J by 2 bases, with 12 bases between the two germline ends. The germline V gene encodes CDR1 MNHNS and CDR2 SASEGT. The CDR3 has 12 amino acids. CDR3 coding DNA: TGTGCCACCGCGGGACCGACCTACGAGCAGTACTTC. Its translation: CATAGPTYEQYF.

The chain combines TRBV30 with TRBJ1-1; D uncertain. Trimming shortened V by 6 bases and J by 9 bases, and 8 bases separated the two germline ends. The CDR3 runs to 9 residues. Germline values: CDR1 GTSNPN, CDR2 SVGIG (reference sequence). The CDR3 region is CACCTKAFF. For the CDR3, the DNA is TGTGCCTGTTGTACAAAAGCTTTCTTT.

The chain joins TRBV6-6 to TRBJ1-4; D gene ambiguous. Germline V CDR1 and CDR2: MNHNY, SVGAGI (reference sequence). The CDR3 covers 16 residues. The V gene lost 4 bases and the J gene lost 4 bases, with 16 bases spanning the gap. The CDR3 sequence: CASSSIQGFFNEKLFF. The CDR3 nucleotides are TGTGCCAGCAGTTCAATCCAAGGTTTCTTTAATGAAAAACTGTTTTTT.